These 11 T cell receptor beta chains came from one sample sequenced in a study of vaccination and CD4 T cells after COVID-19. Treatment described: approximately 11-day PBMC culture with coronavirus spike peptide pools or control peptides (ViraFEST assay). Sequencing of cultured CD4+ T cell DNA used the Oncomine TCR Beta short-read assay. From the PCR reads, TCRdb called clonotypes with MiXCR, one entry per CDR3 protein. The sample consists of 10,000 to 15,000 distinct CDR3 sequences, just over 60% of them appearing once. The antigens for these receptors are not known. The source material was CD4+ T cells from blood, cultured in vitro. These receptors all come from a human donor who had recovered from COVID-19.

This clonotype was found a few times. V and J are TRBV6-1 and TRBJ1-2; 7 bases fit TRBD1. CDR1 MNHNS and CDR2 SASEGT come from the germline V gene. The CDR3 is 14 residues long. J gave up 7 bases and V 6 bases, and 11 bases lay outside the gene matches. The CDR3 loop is CASSGTGQLSGYTF. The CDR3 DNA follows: TGTGCCAGCAGCGGTACGGGACAGTTGAGTGGCTACACCTTC.

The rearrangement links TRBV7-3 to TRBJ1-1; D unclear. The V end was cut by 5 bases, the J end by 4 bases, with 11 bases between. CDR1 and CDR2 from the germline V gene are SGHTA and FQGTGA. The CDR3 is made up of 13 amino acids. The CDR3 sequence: CASSTQAGTEAFF. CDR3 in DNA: TGTGCCAGCAGCACCCAAGCCGGCACTGAAGCTTTCTTT.

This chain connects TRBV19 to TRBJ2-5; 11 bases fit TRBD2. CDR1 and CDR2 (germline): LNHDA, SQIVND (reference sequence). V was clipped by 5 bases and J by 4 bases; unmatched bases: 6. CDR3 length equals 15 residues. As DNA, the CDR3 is TGTGCCAGTAGTCCAACTAGCGGGGGAGGAGAGACCCAGTACTTC. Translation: CASSPTSGGGETQYF.

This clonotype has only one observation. The CDR3 bases are TGTGCCAGCAGCGAGAGAGCGCGTAGCACAGATACGCAGTATTTT. Its protein is CASSERARSTDTQYF. The chain combines TRBV7-9 with TRBJ2-3; D is ambiguous. Germline values: CDR1 SEHNR, CDR2 FQNEAQ (reference sequence). V dropped 5 bases and J dropped 0 bases, with 12 bases sitting between them. The CDR3 contains 15 residues.

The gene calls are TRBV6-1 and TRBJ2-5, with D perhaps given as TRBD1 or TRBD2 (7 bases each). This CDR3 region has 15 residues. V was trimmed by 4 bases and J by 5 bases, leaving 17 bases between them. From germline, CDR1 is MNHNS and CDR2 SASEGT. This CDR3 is CASSVQGRVGETQYF. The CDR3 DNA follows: TGTGCCAGCAGTGTACAGGGGAGGGTTGGGGAGACCCAGTACTTC.

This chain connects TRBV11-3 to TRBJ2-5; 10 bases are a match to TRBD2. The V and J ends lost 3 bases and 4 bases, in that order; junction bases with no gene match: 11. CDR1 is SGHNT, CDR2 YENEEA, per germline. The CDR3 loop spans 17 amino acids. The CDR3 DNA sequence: TGTGCCAGCAGCTTCCTTAGCGGGAGGCCCGGGGGAGAGACCCAGTACTTC. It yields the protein CASSFLSGRPGGETQYF.

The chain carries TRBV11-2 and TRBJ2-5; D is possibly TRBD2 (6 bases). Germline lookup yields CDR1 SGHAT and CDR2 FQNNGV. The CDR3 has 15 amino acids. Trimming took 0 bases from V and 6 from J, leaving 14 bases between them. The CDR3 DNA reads TGTGCCAGCAGCTTAGATGGAACTAGCACGCAGACCCAGTACTTC. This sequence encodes CASSLDGTSTQTQYF.

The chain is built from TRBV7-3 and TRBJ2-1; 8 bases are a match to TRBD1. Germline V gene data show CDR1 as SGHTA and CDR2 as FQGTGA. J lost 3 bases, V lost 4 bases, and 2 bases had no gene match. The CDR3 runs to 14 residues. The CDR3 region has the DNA TGTGCCAGCAGCTCACAGGGGGGCTACAATGAGCAGTTCTTC. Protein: CASSSQGGYNEQFF.

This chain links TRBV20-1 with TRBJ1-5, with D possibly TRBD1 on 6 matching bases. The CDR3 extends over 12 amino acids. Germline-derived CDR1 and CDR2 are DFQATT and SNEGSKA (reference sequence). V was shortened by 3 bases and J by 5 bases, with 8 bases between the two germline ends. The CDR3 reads CSASEGDQPQHF. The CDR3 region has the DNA TGCAGTGCTAGTGAGGGGGATCAGCCCCAGCATTTT.

CDR3 DNA: TGTGCCAGCAGCCAAGATCCCAACAGGGCGGCCAAAAACATTCAGTACTTC. It yields the protein CASSQDPNRAAKNIQYF. J is TRBJ2-4 and V is TRBV4-2; weak D call: TRBD1 (6 bases). Germline V gene lookup returns CDR1 LGHNA and CDR2 YNFKEQ. The CDR3 covers 17 residues. Trimming pared 0 bases from V and 1 base from J, leaving 13 bases between.

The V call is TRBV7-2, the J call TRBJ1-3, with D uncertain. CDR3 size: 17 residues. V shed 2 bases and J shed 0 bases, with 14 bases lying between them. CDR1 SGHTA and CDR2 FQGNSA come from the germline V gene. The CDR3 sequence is CASSLNPLATSGNTIYF. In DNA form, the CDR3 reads TGTGCCAGCAGCTTAAACCCCCTGGCAACCTCTGGAAACACCATATATTTT. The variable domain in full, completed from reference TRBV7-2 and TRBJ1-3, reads GAGVSQSPSNKVTEKGKDVELRCDPISGHTALYWYRQSLGQGLEFLIYFQGNSAPDKSGLPSDRFSAERTGGSVSTLTIQRTQQEDSAVYLCASSLNPLATSGNTIYFGEGSWLTVV.